Listed below are T cell receptor beta chains from one sample, sequenced in a study of PD-1 blockade in mismatch repair-deficient tumors. The method was immunoSEQ multiplex PCR; TCRdb's version includes in-frame clones alone and lacks a portion of them. Of some 100,000 clones in the sample, 82% were seen once. The sequencing used peripheral blood, collected about 36 weeks after starting pembrolizumab. The receptors come from an adult with mismatch repair-deficient cancer. CDR3s include the opening cysteine and the closing phenylalanine or tryptophan. A D gene is named only where the DNA matches it firmly. Rows give clone size only sometimes, using once, few, many, or a class for an expanded clone.

d_call	v_call	j_call	clone_size	cdr3_nt	cdr3_aa
-	TRBV13	TRBJ2-1	-	TGTGCCAGCAGCTTACGGGGCCCCGGGAATGAGCAGTTCTTC	CASSLRGPGNEQFF
-	TRBV5-1	TRBJ2-5	-	TGCGCCAGCAGCTTGGGGGTCAAGCCACAAGAGACCCAGTACTTC	CASSLGVKPQETQYF
-	TRBV19	TRBJ2-2	-	TGTGCCAGTAGTCCCGGTAGGACCGGGGAGCTGTTTTTT	CASSPGRTGELFF
-	TRBV7-9	TRBJ1-4	-	TGTGCCAGCAGCTTAGCTACGGGGGGGGAAAAACTGTTTTTT	CASSLATGGEKLFF
-	TRBV7-8	TRBJ2-7	-	TGTGCCAGCAGCTTAAGGAGACTTCCATCGTACGAGCAGTACTTC	CASSLRRLPSYEQYF
TRBD1	TRBV6-5	TRBJ1-3	once	TGTGCCAGCAGTTACAAGGGGGCTGAGGCTGGAAACACCATATATTTT	CASSYKGAEAGNTIYF
-	TRBV21-1	TRBJ2-3	-	TGTGCCAGCAGCAAGCCCACAGCAAAAGATACGCAGTATTTT	CASSKPTAKDTQYF
TRBD2	TRBV7-2	TRBJ2-1	-	TGTGCCAGCAGCGGTAGCGGGAGGAAGGGCAATGAGCAGTTCTTC	CASSGSGRKGNEQFF
-	TRBV11-1	TRBJ1-1	-	TGTGCCAGCAGCGACGACAGGCGCCGGGGCACTGAAGCTTTCTTT	CASSDDRRRGTEAFF
TRBD1	TRBV2	TRBJ1-1	-	TGTGCCAGCAGTTCCCGGACAGGGTGGACTGAAGCTTTCTTT	CASSSRTGWTEAFF
-	TRBV13	TRBJ2-1	-	TGTGCCAGCAGCTTAAACAGGGGGGGTGAGCAGTTCTTC	CASSLNRGGEQFF
-	TRBV6-5	TRBJ2-7	-	TGTGCCAGCAGGGGGGAACCGAGAAATCCATACGAGCAGTACTTC	CASRGEPRNPYEQYF
-	TRBV19	TRBJ1-5	-	TGTGCCAGTAGTATATTGGAGGGGTCGGGCAATCAGCCCCAGCATTTT	CASSILEGSGNQPQHF
-	TRBV7-2	TRBJ1-5	-	TGTGCCAGCAGCCCGAACAGGGTATTTCAGCCCCAGCATTTT	CASSPNRVFQPQHF
TRBD1	TRBV6-5	TRBJ2-1	-	TGTGCCAGCAGTTACAGACAGGGGGGTGGAAATGAGCAGTTCTTC	CASSYRQGGGNEQFF
TRBD1	TRBV2	TRBJ1-2	few	TGTGCCAGCACCCAGGGGGCAGTTGGCTACACCTTC	CASTQGAVGYTF
-	TRBV30	TRBJ1-1	-	TGTGCCTGGAGTGTATTTGGACATGGACGGACTGAAGCTTTCTTT	CAWSVFGHGRTEAFF
-	TRBV11-2	TRBJ2-7	once	TGTGCCAGCAGCTTACGAGCAGGGGGGAAAGCTAGCGACGAGCAGTACTTC	CASSLRAGGKASDEQYF
TRBD1	TRBV2	TRBJ2-3	-	TGTGCCAGCAGGGGACAGGCCACAGATACGCAGTATTTT	CASRGQATDTQYF
TRBD1	TRBV5-1	TRBJ2-6	-	TGCGCCAGCAGCTTAATCGGGACAGCTGGGGCCAACGTCCTGACTTTC	CASSLIGTAGANVLTF
-	TRBV18	TRBJ1-4	-	TGTGCCAGCTCCCCAGGGTCTAATGAAAAACTGTTTTTT	CASSPGSNEKLFF
-	TRBV19	TRBJ1-1	-	TGTGCCAGTAGTACACAGGGTGTAGGGACTGAAGCTTTCTTT	CASSTQGVGTEAFF
-	TRBV5-6	TRBJ2-3	few	TGTGCCAGCAGCTTCGGCCAACGGGAAGATACGCAGTATTTT	CASSFGQREDTQYF
-	TRBV29-1	TRBJ1-1	-	TGCAGCGTTGAAAGAGGCCCGAGCACTGAAGCTTTCTTT	CSVERGPSTEAFF
TRBD1	TRBV6-5	TRBJ1-2	-	TGTGCCAGCAGTTACCCGACAGGGGAGTATGGCTACACCTTC	CASSYPTGEYGYTF
TRBD1	TRBV5-1	TRBJ2-1	-	TGCGCCAGCAGCTTGGACGGGACAGGGATCGGTGAGCAGTTCTTC	CASSLDGTGIGEQFF
TRBD2	TRBV7-2	TRBJ2-1	-	TGTGCCAGCAGCTTAGAAGGGACTAGCCCCTACAATGAGCAGTTCTTC	CASSLEGTSPYNEQFF
-	TRBV15	TRBJ2-5	once	TGTGCCACCAGCAGAGTCGGGGGTTACCAAGAGACCCAGTACTTC	CATSRVGGYQETQYF
-	TRBV11-3	TRBJ1-2	-	TGTGCCAGCAGCTTGGGCAACCGGTTTGGCTACACCTTC	CASSLGNRFGYTF
-	TRBV7-2	TRBJ1-3	-	TGTGCCAGCAGCTTAGATGTCAGACTCTCCCCCGGAAACACCATATATTTT	CASSLDVRLSPGNTIYF
TRBD2	TRBV7-2	TRBJ2-3	-	TGTGCCAGCAGCTTAGTGTCTAGCGGTCAGGATACGCAGTATTTT	CASSLVSSGQDTQYF
TRBD1	TRBV2	TRBJ1-1	-	TGTGCCAGCCTCGAAAGGGGGCTCACTGAAGCTTTCTTT	CASLERGLTEAFF
TRBD1	TRBV4-3	TRBJ1-4	once	TGCGCCAGCAGCCAAGACCTCCTGGACAGGCTCGAAAATGAAAAACTGTTTTTT	CASSQDLLDRLENEKLFF
-	TRBV7-2	TRBJ2-3	-	TGTGCCAGCAGCTTAGCGCACGGGTCCGGAGATACGCAGTATTTT	CASSLAHGSGDTQYF
-	TRBV2	TRBJ2-7	once	TGTGCCAGCAGTGAATTCCAACAGGCCCAACCCAAATCCTACGAGCAGTACTTC	CASSEFQQAQPKSYEQYF
-	TRBV5-6	TRBJ1-1	-	TGTGCCAGCAGCTTGCTAGGCACTGAAGCTTTCTTT	CASSLLGTEAFF
-	TRBV7-9	TRBJ2-3	-	TGTGCCAGCAGCCCGTCGGGCGGGGCAGATACGCAGTATTTT	CASSPSGGADTQYF
TRBD1	TRBV7-3	TRBJ2-7	-	TGTGCCAGCAGCTTAGCAGGGGGCGACTACGAGCAGTACTTC	CASSLAGGDYEQYF
TRBD2	TRBV7-9	TRBJ2-7	-	TGTGCCAGCAGCCTCGTGGGGGGGTCCTACGAGCAGTACTTC	CASSLVGGSYEQYF
TRBD2	TRBV27	TRBJ2-7	-	TGTGCCAGCAGCCGACTAGCGGGAGGTATCTACGAGCAGTACTTC	CASSRLAGGIYEQYF
TRBD1	TRBV7-9	TRBJ1-1	-	TGTGCCAGCAGCACGGGACAGGGCCAGAACACTGAAGCTTTCTTT	CASSTGQGQNTEAFF
-	TRBV19	TRBJ1-1	-	TGTGCCACCCTAAAAGCGGACACTGAAGCTTTCTTT	CATLKADTEAFF
-	TRBV6-5	TRBJ1-3	-	TGTGCCAGCAGTTGGGAAAGTCGCTCTGGAAACACCATATATTTT	CASSWESRSGNTIYF
TRBD2	TRBV7-2	TRBJ2-3	-	TGTGCCAGCAGCTTAAATGCTTTAGCGGGAAGCACAGATACGCAGTATTTT	CASSLNALAGSTDTQYF
TRBD1	TRBV5-4	TRBJ2-1	few	TGTGCCAGCAGCCCAGACAGGGGGTCCTACAATGAGCAGTTCTTC	CASSPDRGSYNEQFF
-	TRBV19	TRBJ2-5	-	TGTGCCAGTAGACTGACAGGACCACAAGAGACCCAGTACTTC	CASRLTGPQETQYF
TRBD1	TRBV7-6	TRBJ1-4	-	TGTGCCAGCAGCCACGACAGGGCGGAAAAACTGTTTTTT	CASSHDRAEKLFF
-	TRBV7-2	TRBJ1-2	few	TGTGCCAGCAGCTTTGCCGGGCCTACCGGGCATGGCTACACCTTC	CASSFAGPTGHGYTF
-	TRBV2	TRBJ2-3	-	TGTGCCAGCAGGTCCGGGACCCTTGGGGCAGATACGCAGTATTTT	CASRSGTLGADTQYF
-	TRBV21-1	TRBJ2-3	once	TGTGCCAGCAGCATTCTAGCGGGTGGGAGCACAGATACGCAGTATTTT	CASSILAGGSTDTQYF